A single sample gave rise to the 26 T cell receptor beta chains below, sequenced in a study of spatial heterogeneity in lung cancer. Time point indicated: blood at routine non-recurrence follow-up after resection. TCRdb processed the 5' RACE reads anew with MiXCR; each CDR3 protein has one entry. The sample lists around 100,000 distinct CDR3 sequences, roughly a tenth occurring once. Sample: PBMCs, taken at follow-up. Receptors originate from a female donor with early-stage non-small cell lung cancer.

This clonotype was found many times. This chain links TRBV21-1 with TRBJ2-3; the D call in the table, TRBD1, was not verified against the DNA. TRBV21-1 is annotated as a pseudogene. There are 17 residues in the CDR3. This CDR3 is CASSKTREREITDTQYF. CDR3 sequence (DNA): TGTGCCAGCAGCAAAACCCGGGAACGAGAGATCACAGATACGCAGTATTTT.

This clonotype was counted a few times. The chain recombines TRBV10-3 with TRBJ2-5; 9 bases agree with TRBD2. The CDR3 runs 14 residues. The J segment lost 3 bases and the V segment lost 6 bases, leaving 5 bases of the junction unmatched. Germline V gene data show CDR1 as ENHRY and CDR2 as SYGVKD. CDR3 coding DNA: TGTGCCATCAGGAGGACTAGCGTTGAAGAGACCCAGTACTTC. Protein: CAIRRTSVEETQYF.

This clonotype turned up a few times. Here the CDR3 reads CSAKQGDTEAFF. CDR3 coding DNA: TGCAGTGCCAAGCAGGGCGACACTGAAGCTTTCTTT. This chain links TRBV20-1 with TRBJ1-1, with D tentatively TRBD1 (5 bases). Germline CDR1 reads DFQATT; CDR2 reads SNEGSKA (reference sequence). The CDR3 sequence is 12 residues long. With 6 bases removed from V and 3 bases from J, the gap between germline ends came to 11 bases.

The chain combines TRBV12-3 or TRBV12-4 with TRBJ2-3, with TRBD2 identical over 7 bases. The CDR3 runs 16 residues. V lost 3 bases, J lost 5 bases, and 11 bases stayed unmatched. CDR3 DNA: TGTGCCAGCAGTTTGATCGGCGGGAGCAAAGGAGATACGCAGTATTTT. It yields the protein CASSLIGGSKGDTQYF.

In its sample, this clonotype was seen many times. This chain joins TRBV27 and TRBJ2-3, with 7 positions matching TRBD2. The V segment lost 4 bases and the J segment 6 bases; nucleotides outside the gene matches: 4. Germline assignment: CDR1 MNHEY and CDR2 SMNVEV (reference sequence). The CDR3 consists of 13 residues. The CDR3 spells CASSWGGPDTQYF. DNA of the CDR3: TGTGCCAGCAGTTGGGGAGGGCCCGATACGCAGTATTTT.

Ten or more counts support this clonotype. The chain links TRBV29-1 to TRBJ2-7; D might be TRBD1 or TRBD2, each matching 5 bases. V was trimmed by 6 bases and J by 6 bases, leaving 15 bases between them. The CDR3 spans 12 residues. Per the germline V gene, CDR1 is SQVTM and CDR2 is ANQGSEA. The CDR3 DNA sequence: TGCAGCGTGAGAGAGGGGACGGGCGAGCAGTACTTC. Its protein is CSVREGTGEQYF.

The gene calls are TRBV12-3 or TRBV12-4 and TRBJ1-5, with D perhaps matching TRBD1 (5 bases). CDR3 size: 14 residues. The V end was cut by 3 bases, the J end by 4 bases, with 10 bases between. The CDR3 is CASSLASGNQPQHF. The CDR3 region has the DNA TGTGCCAGCAGTTTGGCCTCAGGGAATCAGCCCCAGCATTTT.

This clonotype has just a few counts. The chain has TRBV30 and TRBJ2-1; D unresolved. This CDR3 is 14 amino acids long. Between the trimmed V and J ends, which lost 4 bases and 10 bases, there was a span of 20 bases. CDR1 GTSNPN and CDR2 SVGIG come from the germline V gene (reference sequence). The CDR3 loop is CAWKQGVVSDEQFF. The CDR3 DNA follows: TGTGCCTGGAAACAAGGAGTAGTATCGGACGAGCAGTTCTTC.

The CDR3, as DNA: TGCAGTGCTAGAGATTCAAGGAGCGACACCGGGGAGCTGTTTTTT. Its protein product is CSARDSRSDTGELFF. The V call is TRBV20-1, the J call TRBJ2-2; D ambiguous. In germline, CDR1 is DFQATT, CDR2 SNEGSKA (reference sequence). V was trimmed by 0 bases and J by 3 bases, leaving 11 bases between them. The CDR3 runs to 15 residues.

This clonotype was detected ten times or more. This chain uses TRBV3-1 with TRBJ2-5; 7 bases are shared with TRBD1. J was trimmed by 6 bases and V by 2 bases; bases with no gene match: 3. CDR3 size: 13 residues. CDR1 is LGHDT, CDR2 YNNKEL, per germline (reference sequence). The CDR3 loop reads CASSQSGGKTQYF. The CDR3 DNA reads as TGTGCCAGCAGCCAATCAGGGGGAAAGACCCAGTACTTC.

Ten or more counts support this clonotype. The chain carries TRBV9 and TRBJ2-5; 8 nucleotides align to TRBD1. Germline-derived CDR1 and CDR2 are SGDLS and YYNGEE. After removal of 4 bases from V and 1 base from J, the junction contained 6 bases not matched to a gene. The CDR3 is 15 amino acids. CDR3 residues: CASSRDRWGQETQYF. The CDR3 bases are TGTGCCAGCAGCCGGGACAGGTGGGGCCAAGAGACCCAGTACTTC.

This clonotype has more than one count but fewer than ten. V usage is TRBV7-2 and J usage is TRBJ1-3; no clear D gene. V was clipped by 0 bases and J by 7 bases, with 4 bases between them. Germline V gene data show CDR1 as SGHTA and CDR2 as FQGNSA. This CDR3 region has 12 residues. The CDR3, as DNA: TGTGCCAGCAGCTTAGCGGAGAACACCATATATTTT. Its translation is CASSLAENTIYF. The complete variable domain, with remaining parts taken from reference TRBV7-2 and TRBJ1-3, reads GAGVSQSPSNKVTEKGKDVELRCDPISGHTALYWYRQSLGQGLEFLIYFQGNSAPDKSGLPSDRFSAERTGGSVSTLTIQRTQQEDSAVYLCASSLAENTIYFGEGSWLTVV.

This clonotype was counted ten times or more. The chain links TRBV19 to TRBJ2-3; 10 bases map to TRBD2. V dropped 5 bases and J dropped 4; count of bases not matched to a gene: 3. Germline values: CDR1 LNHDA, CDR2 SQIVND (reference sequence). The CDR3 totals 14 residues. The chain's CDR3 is CASSSSGGADTQYF. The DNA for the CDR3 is TGTGCCAGTAGTTCTAGCGGGGGCGCAGATACGCAGTATTTT.

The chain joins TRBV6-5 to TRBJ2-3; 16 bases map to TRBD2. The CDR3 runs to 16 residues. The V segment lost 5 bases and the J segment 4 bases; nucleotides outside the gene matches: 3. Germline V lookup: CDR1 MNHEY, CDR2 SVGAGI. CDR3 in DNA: TGTGCCAGCAGTGGGGGACTAGCGGGAGGGCCAGATACGCAGTATTTT. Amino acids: CASSGGLAGGPDTQYF.

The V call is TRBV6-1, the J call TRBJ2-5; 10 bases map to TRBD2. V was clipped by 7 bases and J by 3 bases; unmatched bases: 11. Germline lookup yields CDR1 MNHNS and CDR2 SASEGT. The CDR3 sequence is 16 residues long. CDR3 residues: CASNPRIAGGKETQYF. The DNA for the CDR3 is TGTGCCAGCAACCCACGAATAGCGGGAGGAAAAGAGACCCAGTACTTC.

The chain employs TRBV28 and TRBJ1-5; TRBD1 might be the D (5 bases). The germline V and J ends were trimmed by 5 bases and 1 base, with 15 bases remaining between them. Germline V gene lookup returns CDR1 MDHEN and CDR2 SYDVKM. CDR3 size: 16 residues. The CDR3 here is CASSPGPRRSNQPQHF. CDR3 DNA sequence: TGTGCCAGCAGTCCAGGGCCTCGACGGAGCAATCAGCCCCAGCATTTT.

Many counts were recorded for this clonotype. The DNA for the CDR3 is TGTGCCAGCAGCGTATTTTATAAAGGGGGAAGTGGCTACACCTTC. It encodes CASSVFYKGGSGYTF. The chain carries TRBV9 and TRBJ1-2; perhaps TRBD1 as D (6 bases). CDR3 length: 15 residues. V lost 1 base, J lost 7 bases, and 17 bases lay in between. Germline loops: CDR1 SGDLS, CDR2 YYNGEE.

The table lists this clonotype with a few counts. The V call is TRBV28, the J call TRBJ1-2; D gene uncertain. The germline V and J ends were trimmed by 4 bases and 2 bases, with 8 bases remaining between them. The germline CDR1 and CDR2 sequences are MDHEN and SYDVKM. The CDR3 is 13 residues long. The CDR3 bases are TGTGCCAGCAGTTCGCAGATAAACTATGGCTACACCTTC. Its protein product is CASSSQINYGYTF.

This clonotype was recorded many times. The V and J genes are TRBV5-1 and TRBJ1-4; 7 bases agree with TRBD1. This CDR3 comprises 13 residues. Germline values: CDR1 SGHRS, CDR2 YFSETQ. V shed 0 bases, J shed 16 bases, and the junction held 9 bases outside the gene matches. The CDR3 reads CASSLETQGVQFF. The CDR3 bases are TGCGCCAGCAGCTTGGAAACCCAGGGGGTTCAGTTTTTT.

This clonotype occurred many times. In nucleotides, the CDR3 is TGTGCCAGCAGCTTACAGGGAACCGGGGAGCTGTTTTTT. Translation gives CASSLQGTGELFF. The chain carries TRBV27 and TRBJ2-2; D is possibly TRBD1 (6 bases). From germline, CDR1 is MNHEY and CDR2 SMNVEV (reference sequence). The length of the CDR3 is 13 residues. V was cut by 6 bases and J by 5 bases, with 10 bases left in between.

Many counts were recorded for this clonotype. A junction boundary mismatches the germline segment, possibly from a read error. CDR3 residues: CASSLDPSNQPQHF. The DNA for the CDR3 is TGTGCCAGCAGCCTTGACCCAAGCAACCAGCCCCAGCATTTT. The rearrangement links TRBV7-8 to TRBJ1-5; D is unresolved. This CDR3 has 14 residues. Per germline, CDR1 SGHVS and CDR2 FQNEAQ.

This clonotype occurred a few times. Written as DNA, the CDR3 is TGTGCCAGCTGTCGGCGGACCTCGTACACAGATACGCAGTATTTT. The encoded protein is CASCRRTSYTDTQYF. The V call is TRBV28, the J call TRBJ2-3; D is ambiguous. Germline V CDR1 and CDR2: MDHEN, SYDVKM. The germline V and J ends were trimmed by 8 bases and 2 bases, with 17 bases remaining between them. The CDR3 loop spans 15 amino acids.

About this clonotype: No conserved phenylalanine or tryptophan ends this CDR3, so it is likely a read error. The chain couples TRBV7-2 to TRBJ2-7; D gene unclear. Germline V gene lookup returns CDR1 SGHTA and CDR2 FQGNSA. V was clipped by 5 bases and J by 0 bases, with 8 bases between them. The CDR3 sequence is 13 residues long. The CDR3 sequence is CASSPSASYEQYG. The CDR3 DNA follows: TGTGCCAGCAGCCCGAGCGCCTCCTACGAGCAGTACGGC.

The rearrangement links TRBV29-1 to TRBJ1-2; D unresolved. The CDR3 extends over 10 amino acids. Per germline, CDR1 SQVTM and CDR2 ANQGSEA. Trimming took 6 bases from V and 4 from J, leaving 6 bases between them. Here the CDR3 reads CSVSTYGYTF. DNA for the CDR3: TGCAGCGTCTCTACCTATGGCTACACCTTC.

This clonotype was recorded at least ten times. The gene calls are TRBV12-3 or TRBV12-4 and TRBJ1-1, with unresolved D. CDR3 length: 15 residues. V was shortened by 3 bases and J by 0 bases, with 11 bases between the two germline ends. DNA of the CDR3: TGTGCCAGCAGTTTTCGAGGAGACATGAACACTGAAGCTTTCTTT. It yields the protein CASSFRGDMNTEAFF.

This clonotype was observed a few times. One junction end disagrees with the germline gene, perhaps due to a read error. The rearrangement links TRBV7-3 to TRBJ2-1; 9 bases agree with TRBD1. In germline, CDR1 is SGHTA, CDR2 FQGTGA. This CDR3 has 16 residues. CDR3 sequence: CASSLTRDRDYNEQFF. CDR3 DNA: TGTGCCAGCAGCCTAACCCGGGACAGGGACTACAATGAGCAGTTCTTC. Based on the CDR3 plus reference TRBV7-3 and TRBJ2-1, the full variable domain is GAGVSQTPSNKVTEKGKYVELRCDPISGHTALYWYRQSLGQGPEFLIYFQGTGAADDSGLPNDRFFAVRPEGSVSTLKIQRTERGDSAVYLCASSLTRDRDYNEQFFGPGTRLTVL.